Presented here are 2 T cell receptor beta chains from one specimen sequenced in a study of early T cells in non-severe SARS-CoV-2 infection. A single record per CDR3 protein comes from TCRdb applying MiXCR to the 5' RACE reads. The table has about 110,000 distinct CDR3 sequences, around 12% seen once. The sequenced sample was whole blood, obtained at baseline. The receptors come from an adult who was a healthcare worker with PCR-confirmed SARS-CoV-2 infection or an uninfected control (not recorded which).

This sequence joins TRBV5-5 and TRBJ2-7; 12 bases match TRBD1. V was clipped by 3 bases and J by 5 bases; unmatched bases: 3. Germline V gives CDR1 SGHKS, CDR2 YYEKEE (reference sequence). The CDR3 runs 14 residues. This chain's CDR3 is CASSYGTGGDEQYF. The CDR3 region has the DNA TGTGCCAGCAGCTACGGGACAGGGGGCGACGAGCAGTACTTC. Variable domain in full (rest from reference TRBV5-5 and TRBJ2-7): DAGVTQSPTHLIKTRGQQVTLRCSPISGHKSVSWYQQVLGQGPQFIFQYYEKEERGRGNFPDRFSARQFPNYSSELNVNALLLGDSALYLCASSYGTGGDEQYFGPGTRLTVT.

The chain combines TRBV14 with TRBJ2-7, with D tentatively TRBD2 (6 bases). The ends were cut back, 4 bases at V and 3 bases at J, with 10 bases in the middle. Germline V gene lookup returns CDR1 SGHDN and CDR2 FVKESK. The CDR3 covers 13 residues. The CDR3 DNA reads TGTGCCAGCAGCCGGGGGACTCTCTACGAGCAGTACTTC. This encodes CASSRGTLYEQYF. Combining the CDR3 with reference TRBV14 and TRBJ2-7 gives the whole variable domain EAGVTQFPSHSVIEKGQTVTLRCDPISGHDNLYWYRRVMGKEIKFLLHFVKESKQDESGMPNNRFLAERTGGTYSTLKVQPAELEDSGVYFCASSRGTLYEQYFGPGTRLTVT.